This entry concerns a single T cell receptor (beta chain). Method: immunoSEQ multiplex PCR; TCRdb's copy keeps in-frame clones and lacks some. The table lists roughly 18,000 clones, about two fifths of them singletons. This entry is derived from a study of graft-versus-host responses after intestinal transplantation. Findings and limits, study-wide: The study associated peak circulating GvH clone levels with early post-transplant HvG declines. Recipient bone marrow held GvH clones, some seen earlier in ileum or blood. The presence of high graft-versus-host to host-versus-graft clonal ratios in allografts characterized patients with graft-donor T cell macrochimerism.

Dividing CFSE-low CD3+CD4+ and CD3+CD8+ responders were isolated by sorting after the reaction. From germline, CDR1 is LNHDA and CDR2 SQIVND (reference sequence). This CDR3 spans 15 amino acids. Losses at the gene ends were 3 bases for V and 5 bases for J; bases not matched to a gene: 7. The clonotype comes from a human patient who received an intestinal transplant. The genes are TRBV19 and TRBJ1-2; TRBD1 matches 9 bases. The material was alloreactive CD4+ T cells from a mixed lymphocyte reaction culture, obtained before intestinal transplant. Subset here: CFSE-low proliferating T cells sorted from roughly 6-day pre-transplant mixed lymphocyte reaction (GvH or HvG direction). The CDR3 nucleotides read TGTGCCAGTAGTATCGGGGACAGGGTGGCGTATGGCTACACCTTC. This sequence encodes CASSIGDRVAYGYTF.